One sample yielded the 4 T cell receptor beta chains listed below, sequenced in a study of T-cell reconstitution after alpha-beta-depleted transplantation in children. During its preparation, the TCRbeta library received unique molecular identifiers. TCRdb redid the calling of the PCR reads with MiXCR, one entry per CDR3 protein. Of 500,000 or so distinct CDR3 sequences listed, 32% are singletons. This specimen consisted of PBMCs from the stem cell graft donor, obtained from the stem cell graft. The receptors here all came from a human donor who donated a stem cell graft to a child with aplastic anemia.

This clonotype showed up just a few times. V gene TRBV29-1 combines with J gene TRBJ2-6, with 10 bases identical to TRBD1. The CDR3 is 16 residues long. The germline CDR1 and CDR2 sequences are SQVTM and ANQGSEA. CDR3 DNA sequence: TGCAACCATGGGGGGACAGGGGTATCTGGGGCCAACGTCCTGACTTTC. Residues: CNHGGTGVSGANVLTF.

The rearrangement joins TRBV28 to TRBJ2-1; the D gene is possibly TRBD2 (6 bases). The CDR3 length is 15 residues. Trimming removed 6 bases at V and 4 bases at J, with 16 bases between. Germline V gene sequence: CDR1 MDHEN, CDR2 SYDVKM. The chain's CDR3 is CASRATVGGYNEQFF. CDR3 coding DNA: TGTGCCAGCAGGGCAACTGTGGGAGGATACAATGAGCAGTTCTTC.

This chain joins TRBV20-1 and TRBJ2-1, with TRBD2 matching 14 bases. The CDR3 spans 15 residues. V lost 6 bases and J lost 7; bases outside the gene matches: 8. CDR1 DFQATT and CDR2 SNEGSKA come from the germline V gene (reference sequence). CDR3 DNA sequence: TGCAGTGCCCTGGGACTAGCGGGAGTGGGTAATGAGCAGTTCTTC. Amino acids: CSALGLAGVGNEQFF.

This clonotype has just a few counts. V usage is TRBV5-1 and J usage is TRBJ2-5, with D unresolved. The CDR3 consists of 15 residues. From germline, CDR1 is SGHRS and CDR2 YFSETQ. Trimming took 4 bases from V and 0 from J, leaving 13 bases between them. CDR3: CASSPERLYQETQYF. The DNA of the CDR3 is TGCGCCAGCAGCCCGGAACGGCTGTACCAAGAGACCCAGTACTTC.